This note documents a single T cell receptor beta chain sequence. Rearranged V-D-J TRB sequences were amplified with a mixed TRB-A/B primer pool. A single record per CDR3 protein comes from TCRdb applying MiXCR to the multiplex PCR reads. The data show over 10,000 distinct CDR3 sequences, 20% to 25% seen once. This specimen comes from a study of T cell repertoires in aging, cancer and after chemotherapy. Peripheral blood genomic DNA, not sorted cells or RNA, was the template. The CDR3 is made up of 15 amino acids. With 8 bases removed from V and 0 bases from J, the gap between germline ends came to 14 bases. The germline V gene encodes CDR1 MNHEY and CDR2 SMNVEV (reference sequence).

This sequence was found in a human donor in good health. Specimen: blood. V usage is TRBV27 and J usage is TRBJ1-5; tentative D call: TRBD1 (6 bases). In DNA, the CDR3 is TGTGCCAGCGGAACAGGGATACTTAGCAATCAGCCCCAGCATTTT. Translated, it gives CASGTGILSNQPQHF.